This TCR beta chain was sequenced for a study of CD8 T cells in Susac syndrome. Sequencing targeted TCR beta in blood CD8+ and CD4+ T cells. CDR1 is DFQATT, CDR2 SNEGSKA, per germline (reference sequence). The CDR3 is 13 amino acids. The ends were cut back, 0 bases at V and 4 bases at J, with 6 bases in the middle. Reverse transcription of roughly 0.5 to 1 ug RNA used random hexamers. TCRdb fed the immunoSEQ multiplex PCR reads into MiXCR, producing one record per CDR3 protein. The data hold about 140,000 distinct CDR3 sequences, with more than 85% observed a single time. The sequenced sample was CD8+ T cells from PBMCs. This TCR derives from a human donor with Susac syndrome. The chain links TRBV20-1 to TRBJ2-2, with unresolved D. CDR3 loop: CSARDSLTGELFF. In DNA, the CDR3 is TGCAGTGCTAGAGATAGCCTCACCGGGGAGCTGTTTTTT.